Presented here are 2 T cell receptor beta chains from one specimen sequenced in a study of blood T cell repertoires in COVID-19. Produced via immunoSEQ multiplex PCR; TCRdb's table is partial and in-frame only. The repertoire holds around 31,000 clones, 80% to 90% seen once, with 25% to 35% in the top ten. Sequencing used peripheral blood. The receptors stem from a man older than 75 with acute or convalescent COVID-19.

The chain is built from TRBV12-5 and TRBJ2-7, with unresolved D. V gave up 3 bases and J gave up 0 bases, with 9 bases separating them. The CDR3 is 14 residues long. Germline CDR1 is LGHNT and CDR2 is FRNRAP. The CDR3 loop reads CASGLEFSSYEQYF. The CDR3 DNA sequence: TGTGCTAGTGGTTTAGAGTTTAGCTCCTACGAGCAGTACTTC.

The gene calls are TRBV5-1 and TRBJ2-2; 14 positions agree with TRBD2. Germline-derived CDR1 and CDR2 are SGHRS and YFSETQ. This CDR3 contains 18 residues. The V and J ends lost 4 bases and 5 bases, in that order; junction bases with no gene match: 10. CDR3 sequence: CASSRTSGRMGETGELFF. For the CDR3, the DNA is TGCGCCAGCAGCCGGACTAGCGGGAGGATGGGGGAAACCGGGGAGCTGTTTTTT.